A single sample gave rise to the 25 T cell receptor beta chains below, sequenced in a study of CD8 T cells in ankylosing spondylitis. Overall study findings and caveats: Several highly homologous variants made up a TCR beta motif, and this motif appeared characteristic of ankylosing spondylitis blood.

Which antigens these TCRs recognize remains unknown. Each CDR3 protein is one row after TCRdb ran MiXCR on the 5' RACE reads. The table shows around 94,000 distinct CDR3 sequences, with 9% occurring only once. Specimen: blood, either unsorted or a sorted T cell fraction (not recorded which). Source of these receptors: a male donor with ankylosing spondylitis.

This clonotype was seen just once. The rearrangement links TRBV27 to TRBJ2-7, with D possibly matching TRBD1 (6 bases). Germline V CDR1 and CDR2: MNHEY, SMNVEV (reference sequence). The V end lost 2 bases, the J end lost 1 base, and 12 bases lay between the germline ends. The CDR3 has 15 residues. CDR3 in amino acids: CASSLSLTGSYEQYF. CDR3 sequence (DNA): TGTGCCAGCAGTTTAAGTTTAACAGGGTCCTACGAGCAGTACTTC.

Only a few counts were recorded for this clonotype. The chain couples TRBV19 to TRBJ1-1; D not certain. The CDR3 contains 12 residues. Germline V lookup: CDR1 LNHDA, CDR2 SQIVND (reference sequence). The V gene lost 1 base and the J gene lost 4 bases, with 4 bases spanning the gap. The CDR3 loop is CASSIGRTEAFF. The DNA of the CDR3 is TGTGCCAGTAGTATAGGACGCACTGAAGCTTTCTTT.

This clonotype was seen more than once but under ten times. The chain recombines TRBV5-6 with TRBJ2-1; 10 nucleotides match TRBD1. From germline, CDR1 is SGHDT and CDR2 YYEEEE. The J segment lost 8 bases and the V segment lost 4 bases, leaving 15 bases of the junction unmatched. This CDR3 spans 17 amino acids. CDR3 DNA sequence: TGTGCCAGCAGCCCCCTTCGGGGACAGGGGATGTTCGATGAGCAGTTCTTC. Amino acid sequence: CASSPLRGQGMFDEQFF. Using reference TRBV5-6 and TRBJ2-1 for the parts outside the CDR3, the full variable domain is DAGVTQSPTHLIKTRGQQVTLRCSPKSGHDTVSWYQQALGQGPQFIFQYYEEEERQRGNFPDRFSGHQFPNYSSELNVNALLLGDSALYLCASSPLRGQGMFDEQFFGPGTRLTVL.

This clonotype was counted between two and nine times. The V and J genes are TRBV19 and TRBJ2-1; 9 bases match TRBD2. There are 16 residues in the CDR3. With V trimmed by 7 bases and J by 3 bases, 10 bases remained unmatched. Germline loops: CDR1 LNHDA, CDR2 SQIVND (reference sequence). CDR3 nucleotide sequence: TGTGCCAGTACCCTGGCGGGAGGGAATTTCTACAATGAGCAGTTCTTC. As protein: CASTLAGGNFYNEQFF.

This clonotype came up many times. CDR3 DNA sequence: TGTGCCAGCAGTGGAGGGAGTACCTACGAGCAGTACGTC. This sequence encodes CASSGGSTYEQYV. The chain uses TRBV5-6 and TRBJ2-7; TRBD2 might be the D (6 bases). Germline V CDR1 and CDR2: SGHDT, YYEEEE. Trimming took 5 bases from V and 2 from J, leaving 11 bases between them. The CDR3 extends over 13 amino acids.

The table lists this clonotype with a few counts. V gene TRBV7-7 combines with J gene TRBJ2-3; the match to TRBD2 covers 11 bases. Losses at the gene ends were 5 bases for V and 0 bases for J; bases not matched to a gene: 25. Germline V gene sequence: CDR1 SSHAT, CDR2 FNYEAQ (reference sequence). The CDR3 totals 23 residues. The chain's CDR3 is CASSPGPTGPLAGGKTSTDTQYF. The CDR3 coding sequence is TGTGCCAGCAGCCCGGGGCCGACAGGGCCCCTAGCGGGAGGAAAAACTAGCACAGATACGCAGTATTTT.

The chain recombines TRBV29-1 with TRBJ2-1; TRBD2 aligns across 10 bases. The ends lost 1 base at V and 7 bases at J; junction bases unmatched: 7. The CDR3 consists of 15 residues. Germline CDR1 is SQVTM and CDR2 is ANQGSEA. CDR3 nucleotides: TGCAGCGTTGAAGGGATAGCGGGAGGTGGAAATGAGCAGTTCTTC. Protein product: CSVEGIAGGGNEQFF.

The chain combines TRBV7-9 with TRBJ2-7; the D is unclear. CDR3 length: 12 amino acids. The germline V and J ends were trimmed by 5 bases and 1 base, with 6 bases remaining between them. Germline V gene data show CDR1 as SEHNR and CDR2 as FQNEAQ (reference sequence). The CDR3 DNA follows: TGTGCCAGCAGCCCCGCTTCCTACGAGCAGTACTTC. Translating gives CASSPASYEQYF.

This clonotype has more than one count but fewer than ten. The chain recombines TRBV20-1 with TRBJ2-7; 11 bases map to TRBD2. CDR1 and CDR2 (germline): DFQATT, SNEGSKA (reference sequence). This CDR3 is built from 16 residues. After removal of 0 bases from V and 2 bases from J, the junction contained 6 bases not matched to a gene. The CDR3 spells CSARDLLAGVPYEQYF. The CDR3 DNA follows: TGCAGTGCTAGAGATTTACTAGCGGGAGTCCCCTACGAGCAGTACTTC.

There are many counts of this clonotype. The J gene is TRBJ2-1, the V gene TRBV4-1, with 11 bases that match TRBD2. Germline-derived CDR1 and CDR2 are MGHRA and YSYEKL. V shed 4 bases, J shed 4 bases, and the junction held 6 bases outside the gene matches. The CDR3 length is 16 residues. CDR3 sequence: CASSLAGTSGYNEQFF. In nucleotides, the CDR3 is TGCGCCAGCAGCCTCGCCGGGACTAGCGGTTACAATGAGCAGTTCTTC.

The genes are TRBV7-6 and TRBJ2-7; 8 nucleotides align to TRBD1. V shed 4 bases and J 2 bases; nucleotides not matched to a gene: 7. Per the germline V gene, CDR1 is SGHVS and CDR2 is FNYEAQ. The CDR3 length is 15 residues. CDR3 in amino acids: CASSSGTGLTYEQYF. In DNA, the CDR3 is TGTGCCAGCAGCTCCGGGACAGGACTAACCTACGAGCAGTACTTC.

For this clonotype: One base away lies a much larger clone, so this may be a sequencing read error. V and J are TRBV12-3 or TRBV12-4 and TRBJ2-5; D perhaps matches TRBD1 (7 bases). The CDR3 runs to 18 residues. The CDR3 region is CASCLAVGGQVEQETQYF. Written as DNA, the CDR3 is TGTGCCAGCTGTTTAGCGGTAGGAGGACAGGTTGAGCAAGAGACCCAGTACTTC.

This chain connects TRBV6-2 or TRBV6-3 to TRBJ1-5; unclear D gene. V lost 4 bases and J 1 base, leaving 8 bases between the germline ends. CDR3 length: 14 amino acids. Looked up from germline, CDR1 is MNHEY and CDR2 is SVGEGT. CDR3 protein: CASSFDLSNQPQHF. Written as DNA, the CDR3 is TGTGCCAGCAGTTTTGACTTGAGCAATCAGCCCCAGCATTTT.

At least ten counts were recorded for this clonotype. This rearrangement joins TRBV29-1 to TRBJ2-6; D is ambiguous. The germline gives CDR1 SQVTM, CDR2 ANQGSEA. The germline V and J ends were trimmed by 3 bases and 6 bases, with 3 bases remaining between them. The CDR3 loop spans 11 amino acids. The DNA of the CDR3 is TGCAGCGTTGATGAGGCCAACGTCCTGACTTTC. Amino acid sequence: CSVDEANVLTF.

This clonotype was observed a single time. The conserved final phenylalanine or tryptophan is absent from the CDR3, which likely points to a read error. The CDR3 region has the DNA TGTGCCACCAGTTGGCGGGAGGGCCGGGATACGCAGTATTCT. It specifies CATSWREGRDTQYS. The chain is built from TRBV24-1 and TRBJ2-3; 9 bases fit TRBD2. This CDR3 has 14 residues. Germline trimming cut 6 bases from V and 6 bases from J; bases unmatched to any gene: 6. Germline CDR1 reads KGHDR; CDR2 reads SFDVKD.

The chain combines TRBV20-1 with TRBJ1-1; D not resolved. The germline V gene has CDR1 DFQATT and CDR2 SNEGSKA (reference sequence). V was pared by 2 bases and J by 1 base, with 11 bases between. This CDR3 region has 14 residues. The CDR3 here is CSARIRETNTEAFF. The CDR3 DNA follows: TGCAGTGCTAGAATAAGGGAGACGAACACTGAAGCTTTCTTT.

This clonotype showed up just a few times. The chain has TRBV7-9 and TRBJ2-1; D is possibly TRBD1 or TRBD2 (5 bases each). V lost 1 base and J lost 8, with 12 bases in between. Germline V CDR1 and CDR2: SEHNR, FQNEAQ (reference sequence). The CDR3 length is 14 residues. Here the CDR3 reads CASSLGGADHEQFF. The CDR3 DNA follows: TGTGCCAGCAGCTTAGGAGGGGCAGATCATGAGCAGTTCTTC.

This clonotype has a count of ten or more. This chain connects TRBV20-1 to TRBJ1-4; no definite D call. V was cut by 5 bases and J by 2 bases, with 15 bases left in between. The germline V gene has CDR1 DFQATT and CDR2 SNEGSKA (reference sequence). CDR3 size: 15 residues. CDR3 bases: TGCAGTGCTGGGTCCTATTATCGTACTAATGAAAAACTGTTTTTT. This gives the protein CSAGSYYRTNEKLFF.

This clonotype was detected ten times or more. J is TRBJ1-1 and V is TRBV5-4; TRBD1 agrees at 7 bases. This CDR3 is 17 amino acids long. Germline V lookup: CDR1 SGHNT, CDR2 YYREEE (reference sequence). V shed 4 bases and J 1 base; nucleotides not matched to a gene: 13. The CDR3: CASSINFAGTANTEAFF. The CDR3 nucleotides read TGTGCCAGCAGCATCAATTTTGCCGGGACAGCGAACACTGAAGCTTTCTTT. Full variable domain (rest looked up from reference TRBV5-4 and TRBJ1-1): ETGVTQSPTHLIKTRGQQVTLRCSSQSGHNTVSWYQQALGQGPQFIFQYYREEENGRGNFPPRFSGLQFPNYSSELNVNALELDDSALYLCASSINFAGTANTEAFFGQGTRLTVV.

This clonotype appeared many times. At one end the junction does not follow the germline gene, possibly because of a read error. This chain uses TRBV7-9 with TRBJ2-3; TRBD2 matches at 9 bases. The V gene's germline CDR1 is SEHNR and CDR2 FQNEAQ (reference sequence). The CDR3 is 14 residues long. The CDR3 spells CASTLAGEVDTQYF. CDR3 coding DNA: TGTGCCAGCACCTTAGCGGGAGAGGTAGATACGCAGTATTTT. The full variable domain, with the rest looked up from reference TRBV7-9 and TRBJ2-3, is DTGVSQNPRHKITKRGQNVTFRCDPISEHNRLYWYRQTLGQGPEFLTYFQNEAQLEKSRLLSDRFSAERPKGSFSTLEIQRTEQGDSAMYLCASTLAGEVDTQYFGPGTRLTVL.

This clonotype has just a few counts. This chain uses TRBV7-2 with TRBJ2-3; 8 nucleotides line up with TRBD2. CDR1 is SGHTA, CDR2 FQGNSA, per germline. The CDR3 sequence is 16 residues long. J lost 5 bases, V lost 7 bases, and 14 bases had no gene match. Here the CDR3 reads CASMPSGRLFKDTQYF. CDR3 nucleotides: TGTGCCAGCATGCCAAGCGGGAGACTATTCAAAGATACGCAGTATTTT. Combining the CDR3 with reference TRBV7-2 and TRBJ2-3 gives the whole variable domain GAGVSQSPSNKVTEKGKDVELRCDPISGHTALYWYRQSLGQGLEFLIYFQGNSAPDKSGLPSDRFSAERTGGSVSTLTIQRTQQEDSAVYLCASMPSGRLFKDTQYFGPGTRLTVL.

This clonotype appeared many times. The gene calls are TRBV5-6 and TRBJ2-3, with no clear D. Looked up from germline, CDR1 is SGHDT and CDR2 is YYEEEE. V gave up 3 bases and J gave up 7 bases, with 9 bases separating them. There are 12 residues in the CDR3. CDR3 coding DNA: TGTGCCAGCAGCTCGCAAGGGAATACGCAGTATTTT. Its translation: CASSSQGNTQYF.

Points on this clonotype: One end of the junction does not line up with germline, which may come from a read error. The chain is built from TRBV6-1 and TRBJ2-3; D unresolved. Germline CDR1 is MNHNS and CDR2 is SASEGT. This CDR3 has 15 residues. In nucleotides, the CDR3 is TGTGCCAACAGTGATAGGGCCCTGCGCACAGATACGCAGTATTTT. Its protein product is CANSDRALRTDTQYF.

In its sample, this clonotype was seen once. The rearrangement uses TRBV5-6 and TRBJ1-5, with 7 bases matching TRBD1. The CDR3 runs 14 residues. Germline V gene sequence: CDR1 SGHDT, CDR2 YYEEEE. V lost 4 bases and J lost 4; bases outside the gene matches: 5. CDR3 in amino acids: CASSLGQTNQPQHF. CDR3 DNA sequence: TGTGCCAGCAGCCTGGGACAGACGAATCAGCCCCAGCATTTT.

The chain employs TRBV4-2 and TRBJ2-1; the D gene is possibly TRBD2 (6 bases). Trimming shortened V by 0 bases and J by 1 base, and 10 bases separated the two germline ends. The CDR3 has 16 amino acids. Looked up from germline, CDR1 is LGHNA and CDR2 is YNFKEQ. The CDR3 spells CASSQEGRGSYNEQFF. Here the CDR3 DNA reads TGTGCCAGCAGCCAAGAGGGGCGGGGATCCTACAATGAGCAGTTCTTC.